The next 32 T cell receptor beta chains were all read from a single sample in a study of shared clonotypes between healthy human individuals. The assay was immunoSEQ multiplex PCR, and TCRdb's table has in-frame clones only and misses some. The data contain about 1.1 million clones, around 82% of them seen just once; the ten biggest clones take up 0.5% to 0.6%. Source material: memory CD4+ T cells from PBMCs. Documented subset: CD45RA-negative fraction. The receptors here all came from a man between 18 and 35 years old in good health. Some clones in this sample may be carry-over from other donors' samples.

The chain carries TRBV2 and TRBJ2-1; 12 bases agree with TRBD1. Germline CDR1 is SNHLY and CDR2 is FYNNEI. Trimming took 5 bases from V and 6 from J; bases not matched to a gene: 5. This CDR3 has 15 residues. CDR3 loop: CASSKAGQGANEQFF. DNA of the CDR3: TGTGCCAGCAGTAAGGCGGGACAGGGGGCCAATGAGCAGTTCTTC.

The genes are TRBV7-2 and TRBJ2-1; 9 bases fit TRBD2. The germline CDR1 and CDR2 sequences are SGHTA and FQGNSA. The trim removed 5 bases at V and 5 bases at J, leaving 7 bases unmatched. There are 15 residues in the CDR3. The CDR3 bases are TGTGCCAGCAGCCCCCGGACTAGCGAGGACAATGAGCAGTTCTTC. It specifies CASSPRTSEDNEQFF.

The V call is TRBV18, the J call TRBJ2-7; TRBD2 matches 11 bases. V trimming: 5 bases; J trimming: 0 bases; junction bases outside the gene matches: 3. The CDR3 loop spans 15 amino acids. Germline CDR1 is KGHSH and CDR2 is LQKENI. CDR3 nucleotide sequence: TGTGCCAGCTCAGCTAGCGGGAGGTTCTCCTACGAGCAGTACTTC. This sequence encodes CASSASGRFSYEQYF.

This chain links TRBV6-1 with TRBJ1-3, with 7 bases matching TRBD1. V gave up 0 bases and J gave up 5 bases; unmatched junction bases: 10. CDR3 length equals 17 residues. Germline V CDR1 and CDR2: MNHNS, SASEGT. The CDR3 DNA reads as TGTGCCAGCAGTGAAGCGCTTCAGGGAGGGGGCAGAAACACCATATATTTT. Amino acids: CASSEALQGGGRNTIYF.

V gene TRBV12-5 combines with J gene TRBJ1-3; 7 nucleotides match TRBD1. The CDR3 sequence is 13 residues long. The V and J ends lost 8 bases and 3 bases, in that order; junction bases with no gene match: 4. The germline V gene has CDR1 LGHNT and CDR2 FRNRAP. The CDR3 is CASRQGGGNTIYF. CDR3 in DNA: TGTGCTAGTCGACAGGGCGGTGGAAACACCATATATTTT.

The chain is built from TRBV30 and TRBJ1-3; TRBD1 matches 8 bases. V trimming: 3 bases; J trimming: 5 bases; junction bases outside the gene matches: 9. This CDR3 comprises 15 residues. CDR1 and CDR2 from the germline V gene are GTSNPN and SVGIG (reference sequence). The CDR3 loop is CAWRTAGGLRNTIYF. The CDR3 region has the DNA TGTGCCTGGAGGACTGCAGGGGGCTTGAGAAACACCATATATTTT. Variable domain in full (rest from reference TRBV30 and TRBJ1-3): SQTIHQWPATLVQPVGSPLSLECTVEGTSNPNLYWYRQAAGRGLQLLFYSVGIGQISSEVPQNLSASRPQDRQFILSSKKLLLSDSGFYLCAWRTAGGLRNTIYFGEGSWLTVV.

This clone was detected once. This CDR3 is CAHSGRAVGSYTF. The CDR3 nucleotides read TGTGCCCACAGTGGCAGGGCGGTAGGAAGCTACACCTTC. J is TRBJ1-2 and V is TRBV30; D is perhaps TRBD1 (5 bases). Per the germline V gene, CDR1 is GTSNPN and CDR2 is SVGIG (reference sequence). The V and J ends lost 8 bases and 9 bases respectively, with 22 bases between them. The CDR3 is 13 residues long. The whole variable domain, filled in from reference TRBV30 and TRBJ1-2, reads SQTIHQWPATLVQPVGSPLSLECTVEGTSNPNLYWYRQAAGRGLQLLFYSVGIGQISSEVPQNLSASRPQDRQFILSSKKLLLSDSGFYLCAHSGRAVGSYTFGSGTRLTVV.

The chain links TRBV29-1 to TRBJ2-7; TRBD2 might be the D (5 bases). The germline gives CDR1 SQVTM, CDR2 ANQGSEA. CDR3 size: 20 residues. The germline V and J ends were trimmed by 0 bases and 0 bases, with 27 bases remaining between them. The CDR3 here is CSVEDRVERERSRSSYEQYF. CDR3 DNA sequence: TGCAGCGTTGAAGATCGAGTAGAGAGGGAGCGAAGTAGGAGCTCCTACGAGCAGTACTTC.

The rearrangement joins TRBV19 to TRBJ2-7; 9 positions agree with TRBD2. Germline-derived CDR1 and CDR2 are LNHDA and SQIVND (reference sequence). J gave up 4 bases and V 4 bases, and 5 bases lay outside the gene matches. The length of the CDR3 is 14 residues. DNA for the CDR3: TGTGCCAGTAGTAGGGCTAGCGGGACTTACGAGCAGTACTTC. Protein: CASSRASGTYEQYF. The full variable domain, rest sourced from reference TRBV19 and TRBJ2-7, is DGGITQSPKYLFRKEGQNVTLSCEQNLNHDAMYWYRQDPGQGLRLIYYSQIVNDFQKGDIAEGYSVSREKKESFPLTVTSAQKNPTAFYLCASSRASGTYEQYFGPGTRLTVT.

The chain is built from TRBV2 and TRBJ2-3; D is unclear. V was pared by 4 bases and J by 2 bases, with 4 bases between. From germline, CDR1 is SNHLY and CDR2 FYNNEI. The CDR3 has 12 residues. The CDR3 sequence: CASSAPTDTQYF. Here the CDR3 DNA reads TGTGCCAGCAGTGCCCCCACAGATACGCAGTATTTT.

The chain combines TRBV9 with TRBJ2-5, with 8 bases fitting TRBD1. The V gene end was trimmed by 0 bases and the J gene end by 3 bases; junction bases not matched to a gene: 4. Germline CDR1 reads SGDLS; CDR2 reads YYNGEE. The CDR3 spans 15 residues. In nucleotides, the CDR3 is TGTGCCAGCAGCGTAGACCAGACAGGGGAAGAGACCCAGTACTTC. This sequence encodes CASSVDQTGEETQYF. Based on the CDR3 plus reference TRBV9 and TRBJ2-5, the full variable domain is DSGVTQTPKHLITATGQRVTLRCSPRSGDLSVYWYQQSLDQGLQFLIQYYNGEERAKGNILERFSAQQFPDLHSELNLSSLELGDSALYFCASSVDQTGEETQYFGPGTRLLVL.

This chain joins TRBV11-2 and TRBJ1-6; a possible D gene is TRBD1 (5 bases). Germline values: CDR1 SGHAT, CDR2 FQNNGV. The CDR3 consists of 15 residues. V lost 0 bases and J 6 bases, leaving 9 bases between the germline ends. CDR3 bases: TGTGCCAGCAGCTTAGATGGGGGGAGTAATTCACCCCTCCACTTT. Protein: CASSLDGGSNSPLHF.

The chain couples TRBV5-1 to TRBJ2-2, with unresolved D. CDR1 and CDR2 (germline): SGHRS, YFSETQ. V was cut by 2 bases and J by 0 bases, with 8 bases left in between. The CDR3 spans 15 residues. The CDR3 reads CASSFLGTNTGELFF. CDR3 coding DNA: TGCGCCAGCAGCTTCCTAGGAACGAACACCGGGGAGCTGTTTTTT.

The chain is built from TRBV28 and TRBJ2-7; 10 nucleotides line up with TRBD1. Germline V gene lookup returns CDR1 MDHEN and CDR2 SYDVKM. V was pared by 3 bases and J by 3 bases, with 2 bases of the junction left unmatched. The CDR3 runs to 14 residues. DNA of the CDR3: TGTGCCAGCAGTTTGACAGGGGGCCGCTACGAGCAGTACTTC. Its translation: CASSLTGGRYEQYF.

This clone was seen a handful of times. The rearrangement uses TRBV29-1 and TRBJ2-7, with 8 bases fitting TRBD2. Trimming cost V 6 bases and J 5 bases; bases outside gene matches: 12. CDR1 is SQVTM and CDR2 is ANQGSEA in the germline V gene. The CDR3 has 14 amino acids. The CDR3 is CSVAQAGRVDEQYF. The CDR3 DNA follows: TGCAGCGTCGCCCAGGCCGGGAGGGTCGACGAGCAGTACTTC.

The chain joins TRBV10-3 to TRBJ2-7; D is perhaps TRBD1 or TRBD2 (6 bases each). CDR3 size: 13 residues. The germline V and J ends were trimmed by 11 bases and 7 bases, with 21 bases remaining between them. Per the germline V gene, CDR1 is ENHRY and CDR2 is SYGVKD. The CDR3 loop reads CAHQAAGAGEQYF. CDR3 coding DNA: TGTGCCCACCAGGCGGCAGGGGCGGGGGAGCAGTACTTC.

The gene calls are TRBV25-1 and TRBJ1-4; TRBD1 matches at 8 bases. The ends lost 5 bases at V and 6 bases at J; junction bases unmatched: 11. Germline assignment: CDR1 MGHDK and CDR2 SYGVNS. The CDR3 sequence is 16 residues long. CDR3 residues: CASSSGGQGAYEKLFF. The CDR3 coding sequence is TGTGCCAGCAGTTCCGGAGGGCAGGGGGCTTATGAAAAACTGTTTTTT. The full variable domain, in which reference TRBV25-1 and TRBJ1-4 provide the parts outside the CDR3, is EADIYQTPRYLVIGTGKKITLECSQTMGHDKMYWYQQDPGMELHLIHYSYGVNSTEKGDLSSESTVSRIRTEHFPLTLESARPSHTSQYLCASSSGGQGAYEKLFFGSGTQLSVL.

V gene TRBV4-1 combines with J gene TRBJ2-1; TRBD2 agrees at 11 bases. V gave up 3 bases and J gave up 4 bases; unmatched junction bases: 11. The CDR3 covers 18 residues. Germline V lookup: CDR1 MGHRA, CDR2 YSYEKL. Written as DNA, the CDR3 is TGCGCCAGCAGCCACGCGCGCAGGGGACTAGCGGAATACAATGAGCAGTTCTTC. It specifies CASSHARRGLAEYNEQFF.

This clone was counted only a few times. The DNA of the CDR3 is TGTGCCACCAGCACAGGGAACACCTACGAGCAGTACTTC. Translation: CATSTGNTYEQYF. The chain employs TRBV15 and TRBJ2-7, with a weak D call TRBD1 (5 bases). V was clipped by 4 bases and J by 2 bases, with 9 bases between them. From germline, CDR1 is LNHNV and CDR2 YYDKDF (reference sequence). This CDR3 has 13 residues.

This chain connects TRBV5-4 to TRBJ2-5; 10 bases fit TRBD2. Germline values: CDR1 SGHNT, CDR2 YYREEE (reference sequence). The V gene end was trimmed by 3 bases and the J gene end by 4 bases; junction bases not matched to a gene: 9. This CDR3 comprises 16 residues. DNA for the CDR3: TGTGCCAGCAGCTCCCCTCAGCGGGAGGGAGGAGAGACCCAGTACTTC. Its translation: CASSSPQREGGETQYF.

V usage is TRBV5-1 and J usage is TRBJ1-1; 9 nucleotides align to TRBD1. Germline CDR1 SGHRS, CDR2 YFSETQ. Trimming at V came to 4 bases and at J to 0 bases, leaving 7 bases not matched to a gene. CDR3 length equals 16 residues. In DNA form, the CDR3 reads TGCGCCAGCAGCGTAGGGACAGGGCGTTTGAACACTGAAGCTTTCTTT. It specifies CASSVGTGRLNTEAFF.

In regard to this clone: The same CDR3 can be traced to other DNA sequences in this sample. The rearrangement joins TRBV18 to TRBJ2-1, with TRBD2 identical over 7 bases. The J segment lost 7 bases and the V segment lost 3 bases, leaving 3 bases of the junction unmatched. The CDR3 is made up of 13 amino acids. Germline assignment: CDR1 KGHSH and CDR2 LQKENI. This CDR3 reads CASSPDGGNEQFF. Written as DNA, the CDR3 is TGTGCCAGCTCACCTGACGGGGGGAATGAGCAGTTCTTC.

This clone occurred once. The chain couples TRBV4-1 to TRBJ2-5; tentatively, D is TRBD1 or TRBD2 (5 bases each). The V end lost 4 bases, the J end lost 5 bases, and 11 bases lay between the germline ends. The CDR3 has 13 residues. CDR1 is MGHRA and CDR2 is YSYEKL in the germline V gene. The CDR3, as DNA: TGCGCCAGCAGCCCCAGGGAGATTGAGACCCAGTACTTC. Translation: CASSPREIETQYF.

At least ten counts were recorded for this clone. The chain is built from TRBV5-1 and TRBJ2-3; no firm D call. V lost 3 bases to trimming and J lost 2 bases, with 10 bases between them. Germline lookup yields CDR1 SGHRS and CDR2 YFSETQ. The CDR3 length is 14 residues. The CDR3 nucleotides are TGCGCCAGCAGCTCGACTCGTAACACAGATACGCAGTATTTT. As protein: CASSSTRNTDTQYF.

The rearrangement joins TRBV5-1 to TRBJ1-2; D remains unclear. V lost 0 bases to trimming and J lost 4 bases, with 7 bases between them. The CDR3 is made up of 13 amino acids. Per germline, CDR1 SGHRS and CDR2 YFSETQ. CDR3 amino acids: CASSLGPRYGYTF. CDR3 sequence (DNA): TGCGCCAGCAGCTTGGGACCGCGCTATGGCTACACCTTC. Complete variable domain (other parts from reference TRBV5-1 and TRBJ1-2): KAGVTQTPRYLIKTRGQQVTLSCSPISGHRSVSWYQQTPGQGLQFLFEYFSETQRNKGNFPGRFSGRQFSNSRSEMNVSTLELGDSALYLCASSLGPRYGYTFGSGTRLTVV.

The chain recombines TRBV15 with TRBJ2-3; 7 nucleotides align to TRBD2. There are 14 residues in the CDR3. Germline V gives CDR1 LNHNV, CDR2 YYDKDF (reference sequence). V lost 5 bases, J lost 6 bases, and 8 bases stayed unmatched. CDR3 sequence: CATSAGRALDTQYF. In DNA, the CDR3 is TGTGCCACCAGCGCTGGGAGGGCCCTTGATACGCAGTATTTT.

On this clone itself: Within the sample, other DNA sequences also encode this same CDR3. The CDR3 nucleotides read TGTGCCAGCTCACAGGGGGGGTACGAGCAGTACTTC. Residues: CASSQGGYEQYF. The genes are TRBV18 and TRBJ2-7; the D gene is possibly TRBD2 (7 bases). V was trimmed by 4 bases and J by 4 bases, leaving 8 bases between them. The CDR3 has 12 amino acids. CDR1 and CDR2 from the germline V gene are KGHSH and LQKENI.

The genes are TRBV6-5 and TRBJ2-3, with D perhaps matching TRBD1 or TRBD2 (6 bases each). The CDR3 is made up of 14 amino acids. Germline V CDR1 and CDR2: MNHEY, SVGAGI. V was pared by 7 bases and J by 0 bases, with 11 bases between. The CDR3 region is CASKGGFSTDTQYF. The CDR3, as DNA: TGTGCCAGCAAGGGGGGATTTAGCACAGATACGCAGTATTTT.

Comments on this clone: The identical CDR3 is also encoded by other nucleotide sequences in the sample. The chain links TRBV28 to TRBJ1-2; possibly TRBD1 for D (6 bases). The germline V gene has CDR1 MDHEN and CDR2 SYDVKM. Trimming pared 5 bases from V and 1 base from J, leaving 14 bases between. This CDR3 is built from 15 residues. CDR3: CASSPTGTLNYGYTF. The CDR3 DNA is TGTGCCAGCAGTCCCACCGGGACACTTAACTATGGCTACACCTTC.

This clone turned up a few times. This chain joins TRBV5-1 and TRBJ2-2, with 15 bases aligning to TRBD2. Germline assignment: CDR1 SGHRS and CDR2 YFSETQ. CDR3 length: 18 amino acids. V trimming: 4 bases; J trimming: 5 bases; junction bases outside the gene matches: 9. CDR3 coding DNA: TGCGCCAGCAGCCCTGGGACTAGCGGGAGGAGAGGTACCGGGGAGCTGTTTTTT. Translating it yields CASSPGTSGRRGTGELFF.

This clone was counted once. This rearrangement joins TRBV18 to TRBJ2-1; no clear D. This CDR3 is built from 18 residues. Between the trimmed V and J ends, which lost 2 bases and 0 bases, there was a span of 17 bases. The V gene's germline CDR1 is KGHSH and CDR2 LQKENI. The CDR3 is CASSPSLPILSSYNEQFF. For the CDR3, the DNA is TGTGCCAGCTCACCATCCCTGCCTATACTCAGCTCCTACAATGAGCAGTTCTTC.

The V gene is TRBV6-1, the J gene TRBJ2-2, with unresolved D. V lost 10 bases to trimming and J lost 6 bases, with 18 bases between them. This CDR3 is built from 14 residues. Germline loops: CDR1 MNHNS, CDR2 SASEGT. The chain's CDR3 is CAIALRKVAGELFF. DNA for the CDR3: TGTGCCATCGCGCTCAGAAAGGTAGCCGGGGAGCTGTTTTTT.